This T cell receptor beta chain stems from a study of shared clonotypes between healthy human individuals. The germline gives CDR1 LNHNV, CDR2 YYDKDF (reference sequence). CDR3 length: 17 residues. The ends were cut back, 3 bases at V and 0 bases at J, with 15 bases in the middle. A 200 ng quantity of DNA, 30,000 to 35,000 T cell genomes, went into the sorted-subset replicate PCRs. The method was immunoSEQ multiplex PCR; TCRdb's version includes in-frame clones alone and lacks a portion of them. The table has roughly 520,000 clones, 90% to 96% seen once; the top ten hold 0.055% to 0.075%. Study results and limitations: The naive CD4 repertoires of several donors were compared, and around 5% of clonotypes were shared.

Turning to this clone: Its antigen remains unknown.

The chain has TRBV15 and TRBJ1-3; a weak D match, TRBD1 (6 bases). This sequence originates from a woman in her twenties or thirties in good health. The specimen sequenced was naive CD4+ T cells sorted from blood. Subset here: CD45RA+ positively selected. This chain's CDR3 is CATSRGGLPGSGNTIYF. CDR3 in DNA: TGTGCCACCAGCAGGGGGGGGCTTCCCGGCTCTGGAAACACCATATATTTT.